The 11 T cell receptor beta chains below all came from one sample that was sequenced in a study of blood T cell repertoires in COVID-19 (dated by TCRdb to 2018 to 2020). The library was built by means of the immunoSEQ multiplex PCR assay. TCRdb mirrors the immuneACCESS table, restricted to in-frame sequences. Some clones are absent from its copies; in checked studies, under half trace to an unresolved V gene, and the reason for the others is unknown. The sample profile shows some 300,000 clones; 80% to 90% of them were found once. The top ten clones comprise roughly 6.1% of the sample. Sequencing was carried out using peripheral blood. The source is a woman aged 45-60 years with COVID-19, enrolled during active disease.

The chain recombines TRBV5-1 with TRBJ1-1; D possibly corresponds to TRBD1 (6 bases). Germline CDR1 and CDR2: SGHRS and YFSETQ. This CDR3 is built from 14 residues. With 2 bases removed from V and 4 bases from J, the gap between germline ends came to 12 bases. In nucleotides, the CDR3 is TGCGCCAGCAGCTTAACAGGGTTATTCACTGAAGCTTTCTTT. Translating it yields CASSLTGLFTEAFF.

This sequence joins TRBV18 and TRBJ1-1; no clear D gene. V was clipped by 5 bases and J by 1 base, with 8 bases between them. Looked up from germline, CDR1 is KGHSH and CDR2 is LQKENI. This CDR3 comprises 13 residues. CDR3 loop: CASSSHKNTEAFF. The CDR3 DNA follows: TGTGCCAGCTCATCACACAAGAACACTGAAGCTTTCTTT.

This clone was observed a single time. The V call is TRBV11-3, the J call TRBJ2-7; TRBD2 agrees at 9 bases. The CDR3 consists of 15 residues. CDR1 and CDR2 from the germline V gene are SGHNT and YENEEA. Unmatched junction bases numbered 7, after V lost 0 bases and J lost 7 bases. CDR3 nucleotide sequence: TGTGCCAGCAGCTTAGATATAGCGGGAGCAGGGGAGCAGTACTTC. This codes for CASSLDIAGAGEQYF.

The J gene is TRBJ1-5, the V gene TRBV19; D is possibly TRBD1 (5 bases). V was pared by 2 bases and J by 5 bases, with 16 bases between. There are 16 residues in the CDR3. Germline V lookup: CDR1 LNHDA, CDR2 SQIVND (reference sequence). In DNA, the CDR3 is TGTGCCAGTAGTATAAAGTGGGTAGACAGACATCAGCCCCAGCATTTT. It codes for CASSIKWVDRHQPQHF.

The rearrangement uses TRBV19 and TRBJ2-2, with D possibly matching TRBD2 (5 bases). Germline CDR1 reads LNHDA; CDR2 reads SQIVND (reference sequence). The V end was cut by 7 bases, the J end by 7 bases, with 16 bases between. The CDR3 contains 14 residues. This CDR3 reads CASTSRVGHGELFF. CDR3 DNA: TGTGCCAGTACCTCGAGGGTTGGGCACGGGGAGCTGTTTTTT.

This chain links TRBV29-1 with TRBJ1-4; TRBD1 is a possible D gene (5 bases). The CDR3 is made up of 15 amino acids. In germline, CDR1 is SQVTM, CDR2 ANQGSEA. V lost 4 bases and J lost 4, with 16 bases in between. The CDR3 sequence: CSVGLQGYRNEKLFF. The CDR3 DNA is TGCAGCGTTGGCCTCCAGGGCTACCGTAATGAAAAACTGTTTTTT.

The V gene is TRBV29-1, the J gene TRBJ2-1; weak D call: TRBD2 (6 bases). CDR1 SQVTM and CDR2 ANQGSEA come from the germline V gene. With 6 bases removed from V and 9 bases from J, the gap between germline ends came to 12 bases. The CDR3 consists of 11 residues. The CDR3 DNA reads TGCAGCGTCACCGGAGGGAGTGAGCAGTTCTTC. Translated: CSVTGGSEQFF.

V and J are TRBV30 and TRBJ2-7; D may be TRBD2 (5 bases). Deletions cut 2 bases from V and 5 bases from J, with 16 bases between. This CDR3 is 14 amino acids long. The germline CDR1 and CDR2 sequences are GTSNPN and SVGIG (reference sequence). CDR3 DNA sequence: TGTGCCTGGAGTTCCCGACGGGGAGTCGACGAGCAGTACTTC. Protein sequence: CAWSSRRGVDEQYF.

The genes are TRBV6-5 and TRBJ2-7, with 10 bases aligning to TRBD2. The CDR3 has 15 amino acids. The germline CDR1 and CDR2 sequences are MNHEY and SVGAGI. The V and J ends lost 4 bases and 5 bases, in that order; junction bases with no gene match: 8. The CDR3 region is CASSFLAGGSDEQYF. The CDR3, as DNA: TGTGCCAGCAGTTTTTTAGCGGGAGGCTCGGACGAGCAGTACTTC.

This sequence joins TRBV27 and TRBJ1-2, with D maybe TRBD1 (6 bases). V lost 2 bases to trimming and J lost 4 bases, with 8 bases between them. Germline CDR1 MNHEY, CDR2 SMNVEV (reference sequence). This CDR3 has 13 amino acids. CDR3 DNA: TGTGCCAGCAGTTTAGGACAGACCTATGGCTACACCTTC. Translation gives CASSLGQTYGYTF.

The chain joins TRBV5-4 to TRBJ2-7, with D possibly being TRBD2 (5 bases). The CDR3 loop spans 17 amino acids. V lost 4 bases, J lost 2 bases, and 22 bases lay in between. Germline V gene sequence: CDR1 SGHNT, CDR2 YYREEE (reference sequence). In nucleotides, the CDR3 is TGTGCCAGCAGCATTGGTGGACCGCGTCGGAGGACCTACGAGCAGTACTTC. It codes for CASSIGGPRRRTYEQYF.